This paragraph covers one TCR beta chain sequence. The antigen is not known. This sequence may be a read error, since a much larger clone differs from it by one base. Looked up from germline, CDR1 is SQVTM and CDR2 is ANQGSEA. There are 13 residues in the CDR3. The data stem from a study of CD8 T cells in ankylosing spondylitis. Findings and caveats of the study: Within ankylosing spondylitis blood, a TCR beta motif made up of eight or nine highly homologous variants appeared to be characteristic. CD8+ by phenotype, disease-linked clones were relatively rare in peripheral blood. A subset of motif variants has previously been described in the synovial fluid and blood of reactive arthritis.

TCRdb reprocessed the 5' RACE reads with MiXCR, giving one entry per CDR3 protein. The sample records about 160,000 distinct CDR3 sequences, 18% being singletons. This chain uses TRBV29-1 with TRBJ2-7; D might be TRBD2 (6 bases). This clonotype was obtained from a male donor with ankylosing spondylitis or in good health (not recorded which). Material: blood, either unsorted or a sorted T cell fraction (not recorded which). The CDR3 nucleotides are TGCAGCGTTGCGAGGACGGAGGACTACGGGCAGTACTTC. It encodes CSVARTEDYGQYF.